Listed below are T cell receptor beta chains from one sample, sequenced in a study of prognosis after radiotherapy for stage I lung cancer. TCRdb re-derived calls from the multiplex PCR reads in MiXCR, one entry per CDR3 protein. This sample yields approximately 25,000 distinct CDR3 sequences, of which roughly two fifths are seen a single time; 20% to 25% belongs to the top ten. This material consisted of PBMCs, taken before or after stereotactic body radiation therapy (not recorded which). These receptors all come from a donor over 45 with non-small cell lung cancer. Each CDR3 is given with its conserved first and last residue. Each record gives: D gene, V gene, J gene, clone size, CDR3 DNA, CDR3 protein. A D gene is named only where the DNA matches it firmly. Clone size appears in some rows only: once, few, many, or a class for an expanded clone.

d_gene: -
v_gene: TRBV5-1
j_gene: TRBJ2-7
abundance: many
CDR3nt: TGCGCCAGCAGCTTCGGCAGAACTTCCTACGAGCAGTACTTC
CDR3aa: CASSFGRTSYEQYF

d_gene: TRBD1
v_gene: TRBV12-3/TRBV12-4
j_gene: TRBJ1-1
abundance: -
CDR3nt: TGTGCCAGCACCGGGGACAGGGGGCTTGAGAACACTGAAACTTTCTTT
CDR3aa: CASTGDRGLENTETFF

d_gene: TRBD2
v_gene: TRBV20-1
j_gene: TRBJ2-1
abundance: many
CDR3nt: TGCAGTGCTAGACAAGGAGCGGGGGCGTACAATGAGCAGTTCTTC
CDR3aa: CSARQGAGAYNEQFF

d_gene: -
v_gene: TRBV6-5
j_gene: TRBJ2-5
abundance: many
CDR3nt: TGTGCCAGCAGTTACGGGGGTGAGGAGACCCAGTACTTC
CDR3aa: CASSYGGEETQYF

d_gene: -
v_gene: TRBV6-1
j_gene: TRBJ1-2
abundance: once
CDR3nt: TGTGCCAGCACCAGGGCACACGGCGACTATGGCTACACCTTC
CDR3aa: CASTRAHGDYGYTF

d_gene: TRBD2
v_gene: TRBV2
j_gene: TRBJ2-7
abundance: many
CDR3nt: TGTGCCAGCAGTGGCGGGAGGGCCTCCTACGAGCAGTACTTC
CDR3aa: CASSGGRASYEQYF

d_gene: -
v_gene: TRBV4-1
j_gene: TRBJ2-3
abundance: -
CDR3nt: TGCGCCAGTAGCCCTGCGAGGTGCTTGAGCACAGATACGCAGTATTTT
CDR3aa: CASSPARCLSTDTQYF

d_gene: -
v_gene: TRBV28
j_gene: TRBJ2-6
abundance: -
CDR3nt: TGTGCCAGCAGTTTCGTCTACGATCTCTCTGGGGCCAACGTCTTTACTTTC
CDR3aa: CASSFVYDLSGANVFTF

d_gene: TRBD2
v_gene: TRBV20-1
j_gene: TRBJ2-1
abundance: medium-sized
CDR3nt: TGCAGCGGCTGGGGACTAGCGGGGTCCAATGAGCAGTTCTTC
CDR3aa: CSGWGLAGSNEQFF

d_gene: TRBD2
v_gene: TRBV5-1
j_gene: TRBJ2-1
abundance: medium-sized
CDR3nt: TGCGCCAGCAGGTGGGATACTAGCGGAGATTACAATGAGCAGTTCTTC
CDR3aa: CASRWDTSGDYNEQFF

d_gene: -
v_gene: TRBV19
j_gene: TRBJ2-1
abundance: many
CDR3nt: TGTGCCAGTAGTATTTGGAATGAGCAGTTCTTC
CDR3aa: CASSIWNEQFF

d_gene: -
v_gene: TRBV5-1
j_gene: TRBJ1-3
abundance: many
CDR3nt: TGCGCCAGCAGCTTCGGACTATCTGGAAACACCATATATTTT
CDR3aa: CASSFGLSGNTIYF

d_gene: -
v_gene: TRBV27
j_gene: TRBJ2-7
abundance: once
CDR3nt: TGTGCCACCAGTCCGGGGGGCTACGAGCAGTGCTTC
CDR3aa: CATSPGGYEQCF

d_gene: -
v_gene: TRBV5-6
j_gene: TRBJ1-2
abundance: many
CDR3nt: TGTGCCAGCAGCCCCCCCGGGGACACCAACTATGGCTACACCTTC
CDR3aa: CASSPPGDTNYGYTF

d_gene: -
v_gene: TRBV20-1
j_gene: TRBJ2-7
abundance: -
CDR3nt: TGCAGTTCTAGGGGGGTACGCTACGAGCAGTACTTC
CDR3aa: CSSRGVRYEQYF

d_gene: TRBD2
v_gene: TRBV7-3
j_gene: TRBJ2-2
abundance: -
CDR3nt: TGTGCCAGCAGTCCTATGGGACTAGCGGGATCCTGGGAGCTGTTTTTT
CDR3aa: CASSPMGLAGSWELFF

d_gene: -
v_gene: TRBV6-2/TRBV6-3
j_gene: TRBJ2-3
abundance: once
CDR3nt: TGTGCCAGCAGCGAAGGGTGGGGTCGCACAGATACGCAGTATTTT
CDR3aa: CASSEGWGRTDTQYF

d_gene: TRBD1
v_gene: TRBV12-3/TRBV12-4
j_gene: TRBJ1-5
abundance: many
CDR3nt: TGTGCCAGCAGCATCACAGGGGGCAGGAATCAGCCCCAGCATTTT
CDR3aa: CASSITGGRNQPQHF

d_gene: TRBD2
v_gene: TRBV19
j_gene: TRBJ2-1
abundance: many
CDR3nt: TGTGCCAGTAGTCCGAGGCTAGCGGGAGGCCCCAATGAGCAGTTCTTC
CDR3aa: CASSPRLAGGPNEQFF

d_gene: -
v_gene: TRBV5-1
j_gene: TRBJ1-1
abundance: many
CDR3nt: TGCGCCAGCAGCTTGGCCGTTATCGGTGAAGCTTTCTTT
CDR3aa: CASSLAVIGEAFF

d_gene: TRBD1
v_gene: TRBV24-1
j_gene: TRBJ1-2
abundance: -
CDR3nt: TGTGCCACCAGTGATCCTGGACAGGGAAACTATGGCTACACCTTC
CDR3aa: CATSDPGQGNYGYTF

d_gene: -
v_gene: TRBV29-1
j_gene: TRBJ2-3
abundance: -
CDR3nt: TGCAGCTGCTCCCCGGGACTCCACACATATACTCAGTATTTT
CDR3aa: CSCSPGLHTYTQYF

d_gene: -
v_gene: TRBV20-1
j_gene: TRBJ2-3
abundance: -
CDR3nt: TGCAGTGCCCCCCGCGGGGGCGCGGATACGCAGTATTTT
CDR3aa: CSAPRGGADTQYF

d_gene: -
v_gene: TRBV6-1
j_gene: TRBJ2-5
abundance: -
CDR3nt: TGTGCCAGCAGTGTTCGGGACCAAGCGGTGGAGACCAAGTACTTC
CDR3aa: CASSVRDQAVETKYF

d_gene: -
v_gene: TRBV6-5
j_gene: TRBJ2-2
abundance: medium-sized
CDR3nt: TGTGCCAGCAGTTACTACAGGGCCACCGGGGAGCTGTTTTTT
CDR3aa: CASSYYRATGELFF

d_gene: TRBD1
v_gene: TRBV20-1
j_gene: TRBJ2-7
abundance: many
CDR3nt: TGCAGTGCTAGTGAGGGGACAGGGGGCATGAACGAGCAGTACTTC
CDR3aa: CSASEGTGGMNEQYF

d_gene: -
v_gene: TRBV28
j_gene: TRBJ1-3
abundance: -
CDR3nt: TGTGCCAGCAGTTTAGGTCATGAAGATGGCCAGAGAGCACCATATCCCTTT
CDR3aa: CASSLGHEDGQRAPYPF

d_gene: TRBD2
v_gene: TRBV5-5
j_gene: TRBJ2-7
abundance: many
CDR3nt: TGTGCCAGCAGCTGGGCCCCGGGGCCGCGCGGACTAGCGGGAGTCTACGAGCAGTACTTC
CDR3aa: CASSWAPGPRGLAGVYEQYF

d_gene: TRBD1
v_gene: TRBV11-2
j_gene: TRBJ2-3
abundance: -
CDR3nt: TGTGCCAGCAGCTCCGCCTTCGAGGGACAGACAGATACGCAGTATTTT
CDR3aa: CASSSAFEGQTDTQYF

d_gene: TRBD2
v_gene: TRBV6-1
j_gene: TRBJ2-3
abundance: -
CDR3nt: TGTGCCAGCAGCCGGGGACTAACGAGCGGGACAGATACGCAGTATTTT
CDR3aa: CASSRGLTSGTDTQYF

d_gene: -
v_gene: TRBV5-1
j_gene: TRBJ1-2
abundance: -
CDR3nt: TGCGCCAGCAGCTTGGCCGTAGAGGGGGGGAATGGCTACACCTTC
CDR3aa: CASSLAVEGGNGYTF

d_gene: -
v_gene: TRBV7-3
j_gene: TRBJ2-3
abundance: many
CDR3nt: TGTGCCAGCAGCTTAAGGGGGAGTCGCACAGATACGCAGTATTTT
CDR3aa: CASSLRGSRTDTQYF

d_gene: -
v_gene: TRBV5-1
j_gene: TRBJ2-1
abundance: few
CDR3nt: TGCTCCATCAGCCCCGAACAGTCTGCAAGGGCCAATGAGCAGCTCTTC
CDR3aa: CSISPEQSARANEQLF

d_gene: -
v_gene: TRBV20-1
j_gene: TRBJ2-1
abundance: many
CDR3nt: TGCAGTGCTCCCCGGGGGAGTCTCAATGAGCAGTTCTTC
CDR3aa: CSAPRGSLNEQFF

d_gene: -
v_gene: TRBV14
j_gene: TRBJ2-1
abundance: once
CDR3nt: TGTGCCAGCAGCCAACTCGTGCTAGGGATAAAGTTCTTC
CDR3aa: CASSQLVLGIKFF

d_gene: -
v_gene: TRBV27
j_gene: TRBJ2-2
abundance: once
CDR3nt: TGTGCCACCAGTGATCGTTTTGGTGGGGATCGGCCCGGGGAGCTGTTTTTT
CDR3aa: CATSDRFGGDRPGELFF

d_gene: TRBD2
v_gene: TRBV18
j_gene: TRBJ2-7
abundance: many
CDR3nt: TGTGCCAGCTCACCAACTAGCGGGAGGTACGAGCAGTACTTC
CDR3aa: CASSPTSGRYEQYF

d_gene: TRBD2
v_gene: TRBV15
j_gene: TRBJ2-3
abundance: many
CDR3nt: TGTGCCACCAGCAGAGGGACTAGCGAGAGCACAGATACGCAGTATTTT
CDR3aa: CATSRGTSESTDTQYF

d_gene: TRBD2
v_gene: TRBV24-1
j_gene: TRBJ2-5
abundance: many
CDR3nt: TGTGCCACCAGTGATCCGACTAGCGGGAGAGAGACCCAGTACTTC
CDR3aa: CATSDPTSGRETQYF

d_gene: -
v_gene: TRBV20-1
j_gene: TRBJ2-7
abundance: once
CDR3nt: TGCAGTGCTAGAGATCAAGACGGGATCCTGGTCGAGCAATACTTC
CDR3aa: CSARDQDGILVEQYF

d_gene: -
v_gene: TRBV6-1
j_gene: TRBJ2-2
abundance: -
CDR3nt: TGTGCCAGCAATTGGCGAGGCAACGGGGAGCTGTTTTTT
CDR3aa: CASNWRGNGELFF

d_gene: TRBD2
v_gene: TRBV19
j_gene: TRBJ2-2
abundance: medium-sized
CDR3nt: TGTGCCAGTAGTTCTAGCGGGAGGTCCACCGGGGAGCTGTTTTTT
CDR3aa: CASSSSGRSTGELFF

d_gene: TRBD1
v_gene: TRBV6-1
j_gene: TRBJ1-3
abundance: many
CDR3nt: TGTGCCAGCAGTCACGGGACAGCCGCTGGAAACACCATATATTTT
CDR3aa: CASSHGTAAGNTIYF

d_gene: -
v_gene: TRBV18
j_gene: TRBJ2-5
abundance: many
CDR3nt: TGTGCCAGCACCCAATACCAAGAGACCCAGTACTTC
CDR3aa: CASTQYQETQYF

d_gene: -
v_gene: TRBV6-1
j_gene: TRBJ1-2
abundance: -
CDR3nt: TGTGCCAGCAGTGAGCCGTGCTATTGCTACACCTTC
CDR3aa: CASSEPCYCYTF

d_gene: -
v_gene: TRBV27
j_gene: TRBJ2-7
abundance: many
CDR3nt: TGTGCCAGCAGTACCTCTGAGCGGAGCTGGGAAGAGCAGTACTTC
CDR3aa: CASSTSERSWEEQYF

d_gene: TRBD2
v_gene: TRBV4-2
j_gene: TRBJ2-5
abundance: many
CDR3nt: TGTGCCAGCAGCCAAGTAGCGGGAGGGGAGACCCAGTACTTC
CDR3aa: CASSQVAGGETQYF

d_gene: TRBD1
v_gene: TRBV11-2
j_gene: TRBJ1-2
abundance: medium-sized
CDR3nt: TGTGCCAGCAGCCCCCGGGACAGTATTGGCTACACCTTC
CDR3aa: CASSPRDSIGYTF

d_gene: TRBD1
v_gene: TRBV19
j_gene: TRBJ1-2
abundance: many
CDR3nt: TGTGCCAGTATCAAGGGACAGGGCAACTATGGCTACACCTTC
CDR3aa: CASIKGQGNYGYTF

d_gene: TRBD1
v_gene: TRBV9
j_gene: TRBJ2-1
abundance: -
CDR3nt: TGTGCCTGCAGCGTTGGTGGGACAGGATCCCACAATGAGCAGTTCTTC
CDR3aa: CACSVGGTGSHNEQFF

d_gene: TRBD1
v_gene: TRBV7-2
j_gene: TRBJ2-7
abundance: once
CDR3nt: TGTGCCAGCAGCACCGTACAGGGGTCCTACGAGCAGTACTTC
CDR3aa: CASSTVQGSYEQYF

d_gene: -
v_gene: TRBV5-6
j_gene: TRBJ2-7
abundance: many
CDR3nt: TGTGCCAGCAGCGGGGGAGGCCACGAGCAGTACTTC
CDR3aa: CASSGGGHEQYF

d_gene: TRBD1
v_gene: TRBV18
j_gene: TRBJ1-4
abundance: many
CDR3nt: TGTGCCAGCTCACGACAGGGGGTTACTAATGAAAAACTGTTTTTT
CDR3aa: CASSRQGVTNEKLFF

d_gene: TRBD1
v_gene: TRBV20-1
j_gene: TRBJ1-2
abundance: many
CDR3nt: TGCAGTGCTACGAGACAGGGGGCCGGTGGCTACACCTTC
CDR3aa: CSATRQGAGGYTF

d_gene: -
v_gene: TRBV5-1
j_gene: TRBJ1-2
abundance: few
CDR3nt: TGCGCCAGCAGCTTGAGTCCGCCGACCCATGGCTACACCTTC
CDR3aa: CASSLSPPTHGYTF

d_gene: TRBD1
v_gene: TRBV27
j_gene: TRBJ2-1
abundance: many
CDR3nt: TGTGCCAGCAGTACCCAGGGGGCCGGTCTGAGCAATGAGCAGTTCTTC
CDR3aa: CASSTQGAGLSNEQFF

d_gene: -
v_gene: TRBV28
j_gene: TRBJ2-2
abundance: -
CDR3nt: TGTGCCAGCACCCCCACAGGGTTAACGGCCCTCGGGGAGCTGTTTTTT
CDR3aa: CASTPTGLTALGELFF

d_gene: -
v_gene: TRBV5-4
j_gene: TRBJ2-7
abundance: many
CDR3nt: TGTGCCAGCAGCTTGGAGAGGGACACTGCCGAGCAGTACTTC
CDR3aa: CASSLERDTAEQYF

d_gene: TRBD2
v_gene: TRBV6-1
j_gene: TRBJ2-7
abundance: medium-sized
CDR3nt: TGTGCCAGTAAATACATAGCGGGACCGAGCTCCTACGAGCAGTACTTC
CDR3aa: CASKYIAGPSSYEQYF